Listed below are T cell receptor beta chains from one sample, sequenced in a study of OX40 agonist ivuxolimab in advanced cancers. Method: immunoSEQ multiplex PCR; TCRdb's copy keeps in-frame clones and lacks some. The sample includes about 70,000 clones, approximately 84% of them seen just once. Specimen: CD4+ or CD8+ T cells sorted from blood, collected in a trial of the OX40 agonist ivuxolimab. These TCRs come from an adult with an advanced solid tumor such as melanoma, head and neck, liver or kidney cancer. Both conserved end residues are part of each CDR3. D genes are given only for firm matches. Only some rows state a clone size, as once, few, many or a class for expanded clones.

j_call	d_call	clone_size	v_call	cdr3_nt	cdr3_aa
TRBJ1-1	TRBD1	NA	TRBV19	TGTGCCACCGGGACAGGGGGGAACACTGAAGCTTTCTTT	CATGTGGNTEAFF
TRBJ1-2	NA	NA	TRBV15	TGTGCCACCAGCAGAGACAGAAACTATGGCTACACCTTC	CATSRDRNYGYTF
TRBJ2-5	TRBD1	NA	TRBV5-4	TGTGCCAGCACCCGAGGGGGCGCGGCCCAAGAGACCCAGTACTTC	CASTRGGAAQETQYF
TRBJ2-3	TRBD2	few	TRBV27	TGTGCCAGCACCCCGGGGACTAGCGGGAACCAGTATTTT	CASTPGTSGNQYF
TRBJ2-7	NA	NA	TRBV5-1	TGCGCCAGCAGGGAAGGCTCACAGGGCTCGGGGGAGCAGTACTTC	CASREGSQGSGEQYF
TRBJ1-1	NA	once	TRBV7-9	TGTGCCAGCAGCTTAGACGGGGGCACTGAAGCTTTCTTT	CASSLDGGTEAFF
TRBJ1-2	NA	few	TRBV27	TGTGCCAGCAGTTGGGGTCCCAACTATGGCTACACCTTC	CASSWGPNYGYTF
TRBJ2-7	NA	NA	TRBV2	TGTGCCAGCAGCCTCAGTATGTCCTACGAGCAGTACTTC	CASSLSMSYEQYF
TRBJ2-3	TRBD2	NA	TRBV5-5	TGTGCCAGCAGCTTGAGGCTAGCGGGAGGAACTAGCACAGATACGCAGTATTTT	CASSLRLAGGTSTDTQYF
TRBJ1-1	NA	few	TRBV9	TGTGCCAGCAGCCCTCGAGTGGGGTATAACACTGAAGCTTTCTTT	CASSPRVGYNTEAFF
TRBJ1-1	NA	NA	TRBV6-5	TGTGCCAGCAGTTCTAGAGAGACTGAAGCTTTCTTT	CASSSRETEAFF
TRBJ2-4	TRBD2	NA	TRBV9	TGTGCCAGCAGTTCTAGCGGGAACATTCAGTACTTC	CASSSSGNIQYF
TRBJ2-7	NA	NA	TRBV11-2	TGTGCCAGCAGCTCCCTTCGACAGGAGGAGCGTGAGCAGTACTTC	CASSSLRQEEREQYF
TRBJ2-1	TRBD2	NA	TRBV9	TGTGCCAGCAGCATGAACTTCGGACTAGTCGATGAGCAGTTCTTC	CASSMNFGLVDEQFF
TRBJ1-2	TRBD1	NA	TRBV5-6	TGTGCCAGCAGCCCGACAGGGGGCAACTATGGCTACACCTTC	CASSPTGGNYGYTF
TRBJ1-2	TRBD1	once	TRBV6-5	TGTGCCAGCAGTACCCCGACAGGGTCCAATGGCTACACCTTC	CASSTPTGSNGYTF
TRBJ1-4	NA	NA	TRBV6-1	TGTGCCAGCAGTGAAGCGTCTTGGGAAAAACTGTTTTTT	CASSEASWEKLFF
TRBJ2-7	TRBD1	NA	TRBV18	TGTGCCAGCTCACCAGGGACAGGGTCCTACGAGCAGTACTTC	CASSPGTGSYEQYF
TRBJ2-3	NA	NA	TRBV9	TGTGCCAGCAGCACCAACCAGGGATTGTCCGATACGCAGTATTTT	CASSTNQGLSDTQYF
TRBJ2-5	TRBD2	once	TRBV28	TGTGCCACTGGGACTAGCGGGCGGGAGACCCAGTACTTC	CATGTSGRETQYF
TRBJ2-1	NA	NA	TRBV20-1	TGCAGTGCTAGAAGTAATGAGCAGTTCTTC	CSARSNEQFF
TRBJ1-1	NA	few	TRBV7-3	TGTGCCAGCAGCCCTGGGAGGAACACTGAAGCTTTCTTT	CASSPGRNTEAFF
TRBJ2-1	NA	NA	TRBV5-8	TGTGCCAGCAGCTTCGATCGGGGAGGTGAGCAGTTCTTC	CASSFDRGGEQFF
TRBJ1-5	NA	NA	TRBV13	TGTGCCAGCAGCTTAGGCCCGCGGGGGCGCAATCAGCCCCAGCATTTT	CASSLGPRGRNQPQHF
TRBJ1-3	TRBD1	NA	TRBV7-9	TGTGCCAGCAGCCCCGGACAGGGGGCAGCTGGAAACACCATATATTTT	CASSPGQGAAGNTIYF
TRBJ2-3	NA	NA	TRBV18	TGTGCCAGCTCACCGCGGACACTTAGCACAGATACGCAGTATTTT	CASSPRTLSTDTQYF
TRBJ2-5	TRBD2	few	TRBV7-2	TGTGCCAGCAGCACCGGGACTAGCCTCCAAGAGACCCAGTACTTC	CASSTGTSLQETQYF
TRBJ2-3	NA	NA	TRBV19	TGTGCCAGTAGTGGGCGGTCCCAGGATACGCAGTATTTT	CASSGRSQDTQYF
TRBJ2-7	NA	NA	TRBV7-3	TGTGCCAGCTGCCCTGGGGGAGGGGGCCCCTACGAGCAGTACTTC	CASCPGGGGPYEQYF